The 4 T cell receptor beta chains below all came from one sample that was sequenced in a study of blood T cell repertoires in COVID-19. Using immunoSEQ multiplex PCR, the repertoire was profiled, and TCRdb retains in-frame clones only, with some absent. This repertoire shows fewer than 350,000 clones, around nine tenths found once; its top ten account for less than 5%. The sequencing sample was made of peripheral blood. All receptors come from an older woman with COVID-19, enrolled during active disease.

This chain joins TRBV9 and TRBJ1-4; tentatively, D is TRBD1 (6 bases). This CDR3 comprises 15 residues. Between the trimmed V and J ends, which lost 6 bases and 7 bases, there was a span of 19 bases. In germline, CDR1 is SGDLS, CDR2 YYNGEE. The CDR3 protein is CASTRGGASGEKLFF. The CDR3 nucleotides are TGTGCCAGCACCCGAGGGGGGGCTAGTGGTGAAAAACTGTTTTTT.

With respect to this clone: An end of the junction does not agree with germline; a read error may underlie this. The rearrangement uses TRBV5-1 and TRBJ2-7; TRBD1 aligns across 9 bases. This CDR3 spans 16 amino acids. Germline CDR1 and CDR2: SGHRS and YFSETQ. The CDR3 here is CASSLSPGQGTHEQYF. For the CDR3, the DNA is TGTGCCAGCAGCCTAAGCCCGGGACAGGGTACCCACGAGCAGTACTTC.

V gene TRBV28 combines with J gene TRBJ1-3; D is undetermined. The CDR3 extends over 16 amino acids. Germline CDR1 and CDR2: MDHEN and SYDVKM. Trimming pared 2 bases from V and 0 bases from J, leaving 11 bases between. The CDR3 loop is CASSLGSTLSGNTIYF. The CDR3 DNA follows: TGTGCCAGCAGTTTAGGCAGTACCCTCTCTGGAAACACCATATATTTT. The whole variable domain, remainder taken from reference TRBV28 and TRBJ1-3, is DVKVTQSSRYLVKRTGEKVFLECVQDMDHENMFWYRQDPGLGLRLIYFSYDVKMKEKGDIPEGYSVSREKKERFSLILESASTNQTSMYLCASSLGSTLSGNTIYFGEGSWLTVV.

The chain joins TRBV19 to TRBJ1-1; 8 bases are shared with TRBD1. In germline, CDR1 is LNHDA, CDR2 SQIVND (reference sequence). Trimming cost V 10 bases and J 0 bases; bases outside gene matches: 13. The CDR3 spans 16 residues. The CDR3: CATLPRQGPMNTEAFF. The CDR3 DNA reads TGTGCCACACTGCCGAGACAGGGGCCAATGAACACTGAAGCTTTCTTT.